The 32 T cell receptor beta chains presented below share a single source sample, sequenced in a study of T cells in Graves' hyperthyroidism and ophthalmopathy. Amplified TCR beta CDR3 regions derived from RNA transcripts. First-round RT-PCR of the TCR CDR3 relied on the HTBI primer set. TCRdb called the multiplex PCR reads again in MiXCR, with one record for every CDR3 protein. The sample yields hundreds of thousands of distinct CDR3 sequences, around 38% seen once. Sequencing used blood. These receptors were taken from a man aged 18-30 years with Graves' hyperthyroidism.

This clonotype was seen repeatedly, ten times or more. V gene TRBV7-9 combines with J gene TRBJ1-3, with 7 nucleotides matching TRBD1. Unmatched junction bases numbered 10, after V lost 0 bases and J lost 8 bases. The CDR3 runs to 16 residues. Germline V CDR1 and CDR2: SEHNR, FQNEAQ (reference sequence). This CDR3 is CASSLAPGQDEDTIYF. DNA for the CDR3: TGTGCCAGCAGCTTAGCCCCAGGACAGGACGAGGACACCATATATTTT.

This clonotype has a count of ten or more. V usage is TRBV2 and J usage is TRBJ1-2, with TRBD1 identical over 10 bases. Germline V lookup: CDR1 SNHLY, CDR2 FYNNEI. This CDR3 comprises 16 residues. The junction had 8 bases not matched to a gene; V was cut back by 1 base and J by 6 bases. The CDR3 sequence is CASSEELRTGGNGYTF. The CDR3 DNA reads TGTGCCAGCAGTGAAGAACTAAGGACAGGGGGTAATGGCTACACCTTC.

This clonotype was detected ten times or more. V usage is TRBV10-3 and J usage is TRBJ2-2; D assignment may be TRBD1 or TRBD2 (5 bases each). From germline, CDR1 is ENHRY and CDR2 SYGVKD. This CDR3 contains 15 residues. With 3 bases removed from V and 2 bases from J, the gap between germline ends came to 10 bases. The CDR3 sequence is CAISEGTANTGELFF. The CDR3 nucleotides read TGTGCCATCAGTGAAGGGACGGCAAACACCGGGGAGCTGTTTTTT.

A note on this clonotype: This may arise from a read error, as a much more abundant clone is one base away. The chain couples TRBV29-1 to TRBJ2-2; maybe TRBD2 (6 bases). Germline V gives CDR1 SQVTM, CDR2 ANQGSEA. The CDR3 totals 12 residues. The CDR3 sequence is CSVEGDAGGLFF. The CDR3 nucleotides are TGCAGCGTTGAAGGCGATGCCGGGGGGCTGTTTTTT.

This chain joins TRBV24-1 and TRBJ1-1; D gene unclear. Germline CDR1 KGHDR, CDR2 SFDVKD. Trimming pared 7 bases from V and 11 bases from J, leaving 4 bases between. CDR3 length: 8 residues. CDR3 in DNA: TGTGCCACCAGCGGGGCTTTCTTT. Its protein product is CATSGAFF.

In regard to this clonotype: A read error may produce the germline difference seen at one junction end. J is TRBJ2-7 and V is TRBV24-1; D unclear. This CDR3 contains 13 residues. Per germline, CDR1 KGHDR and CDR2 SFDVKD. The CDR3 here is CASSFRQDYEQYF. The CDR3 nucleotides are TGTGCCAGCAGTTTCCGGCAGGACTACGAGCAGTACTTC.

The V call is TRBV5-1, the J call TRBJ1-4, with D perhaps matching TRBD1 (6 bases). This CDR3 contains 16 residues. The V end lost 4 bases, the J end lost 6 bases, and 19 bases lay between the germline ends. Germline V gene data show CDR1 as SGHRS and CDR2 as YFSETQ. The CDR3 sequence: CASSTHYEGEDEKLFF. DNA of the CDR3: TGCGCCAGCAGCACCCACTACGAGGGGGAAGATGAAAAACTGTTTTTT.

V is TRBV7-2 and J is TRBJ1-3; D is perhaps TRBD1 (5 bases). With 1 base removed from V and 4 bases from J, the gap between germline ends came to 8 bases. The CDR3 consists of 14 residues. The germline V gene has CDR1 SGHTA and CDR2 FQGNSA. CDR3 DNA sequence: TGTGCCAGCAGCTTAGATGAGGGGGGAAACACCATATATTTT. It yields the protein CASSLDEGGNTIYF.

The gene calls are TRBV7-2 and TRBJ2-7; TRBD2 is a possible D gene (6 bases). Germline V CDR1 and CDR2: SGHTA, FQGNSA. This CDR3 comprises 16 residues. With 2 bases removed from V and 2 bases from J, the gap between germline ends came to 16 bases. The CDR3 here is CASSLFQEGGAYEQYF. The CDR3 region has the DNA TGTGCCAGCAGCTTATTTCAGGAGGGTGGGGCCTACGAGCAGTACTTC.

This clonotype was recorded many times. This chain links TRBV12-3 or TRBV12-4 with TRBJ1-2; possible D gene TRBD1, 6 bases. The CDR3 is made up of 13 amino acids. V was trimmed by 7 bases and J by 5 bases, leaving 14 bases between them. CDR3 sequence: CASTLRGVYGYTF. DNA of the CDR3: TGTGCCAGCACATTGAGGGGGGTTTATGGCTACACCTTC.

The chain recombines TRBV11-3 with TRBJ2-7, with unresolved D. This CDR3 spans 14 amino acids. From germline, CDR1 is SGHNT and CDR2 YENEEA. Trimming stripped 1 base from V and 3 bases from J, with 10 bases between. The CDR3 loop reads CASSLGQAYYEQYF. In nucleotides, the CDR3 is TGTGCCAGCAGCTTAGGCCAGGCGTACTACGAGCAGTACTTC.

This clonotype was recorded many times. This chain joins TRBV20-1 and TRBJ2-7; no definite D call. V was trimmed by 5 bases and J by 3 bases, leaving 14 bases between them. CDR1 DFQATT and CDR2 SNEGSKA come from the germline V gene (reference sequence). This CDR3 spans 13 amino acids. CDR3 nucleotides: TGCAGTGCTTCGGGCCTAGGCGACTACGAGCAGTACTTC. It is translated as CSASGLGDYEQYF.

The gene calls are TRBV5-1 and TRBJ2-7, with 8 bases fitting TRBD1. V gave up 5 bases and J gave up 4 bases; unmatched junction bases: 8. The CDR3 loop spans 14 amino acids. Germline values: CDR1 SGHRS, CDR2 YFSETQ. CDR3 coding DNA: TGCGCCAGCAGTTTTGGAGGACAGGGATACGAGCAGTACTTC. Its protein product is CASSFGGQGYEQYF.

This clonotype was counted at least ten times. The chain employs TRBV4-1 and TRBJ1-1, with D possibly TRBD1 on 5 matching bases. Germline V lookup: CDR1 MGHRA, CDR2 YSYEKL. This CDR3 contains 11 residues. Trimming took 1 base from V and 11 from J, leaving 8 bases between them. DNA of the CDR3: TGCGCCAGCAGCCAAGCGGGGGAGGCTTTCTTT. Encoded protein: CASSQAGEAFF.

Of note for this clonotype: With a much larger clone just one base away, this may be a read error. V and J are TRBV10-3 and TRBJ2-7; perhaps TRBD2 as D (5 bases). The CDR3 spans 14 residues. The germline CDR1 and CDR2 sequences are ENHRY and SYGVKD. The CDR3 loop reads CATSGRGPEDEQYF. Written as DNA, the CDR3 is TGTGCCACCAGTGGACGAGGGCCCGAGGACGAGCAGTACTTC.

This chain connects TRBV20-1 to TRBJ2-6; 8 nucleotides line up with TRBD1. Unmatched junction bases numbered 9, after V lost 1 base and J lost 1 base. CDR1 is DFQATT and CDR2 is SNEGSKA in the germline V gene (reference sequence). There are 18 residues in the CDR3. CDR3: CSARVSDRGLSGANVLTF. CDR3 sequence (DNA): TGCAGTGCTAGAGTCTCCGACAGGGGTCTATCTGGGGCCAACGTCCTGACTTTC.

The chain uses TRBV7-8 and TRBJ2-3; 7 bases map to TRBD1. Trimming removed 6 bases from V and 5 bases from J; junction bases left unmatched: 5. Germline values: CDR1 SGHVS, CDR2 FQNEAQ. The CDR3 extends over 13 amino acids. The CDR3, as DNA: TGTGCCAGCAGTAGGACAGGCAAAGATACGCAGTATTTT. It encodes CASSRTGKDTQYF.

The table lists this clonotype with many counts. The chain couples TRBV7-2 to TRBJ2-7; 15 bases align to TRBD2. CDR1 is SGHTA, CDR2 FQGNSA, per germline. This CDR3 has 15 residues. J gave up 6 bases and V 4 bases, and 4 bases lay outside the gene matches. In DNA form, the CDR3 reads TGTGCCAGCAGCTCCGGGACTAGCGGGAGGAGCGAGCAGTACTTC. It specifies CASSSGTSGRSEQYF.

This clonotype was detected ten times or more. The CDR3 bases are TGTGCCAGCAGTGTAATGGGACCGACAAGTAATTCACCCCTCCACTTT. It translates to CASSVMGPTSNSPLHF. This rearrangement joins TRBV6-1 to TRBJ1-6, with a tentative D call TRBD1 (5 bases). The CDR3 has 16 amino acids. Germline values: CDR1 MNHNS, CDR2 SASEGT. V lost 4 bases to trimming and J lost 6 bases, with 16 bases between them.

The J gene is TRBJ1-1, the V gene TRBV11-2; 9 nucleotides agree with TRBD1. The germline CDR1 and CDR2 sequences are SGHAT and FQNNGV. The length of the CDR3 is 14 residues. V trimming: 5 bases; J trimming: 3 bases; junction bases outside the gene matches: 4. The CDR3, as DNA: TGTGCCAGCAGCCGGACAGGGGTGTACACTGAAGCTTTCTTT. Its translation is CASSRTGVYTEAFF. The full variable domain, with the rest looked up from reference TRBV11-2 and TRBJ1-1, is EAGVAQSPRYKIIEKRQSVAFWCNPISGHATLYWYQQILGQGPKLLIQFQNNGVVDDSQLPKDRFSAERLKGVDSTLKIQPAKLEDSAVYLCASSRTGVYTEAFFGQGTRLTVV.

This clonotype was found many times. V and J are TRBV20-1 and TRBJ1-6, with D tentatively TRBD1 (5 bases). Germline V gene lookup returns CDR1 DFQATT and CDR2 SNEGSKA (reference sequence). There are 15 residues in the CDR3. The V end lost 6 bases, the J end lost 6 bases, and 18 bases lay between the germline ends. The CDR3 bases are TGCAGTGCACTCTCAGGGACCCTGGGTAATTCACCCCTCCACTTT. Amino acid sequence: CSALSGTLGNSPLHF.

This chain's CDR3 is CASSLIGEGRETQYF. The CDR3 DNA reads TGCGCCAGCAGCCTAATAGGGGAGGGCCGAGAGACCCAGTACTTC. The chain is built from TRBV4-3 and TRBJ2-5, with 7 bases that match TRBD2. The V segment lost 4 bases and the J segment 4 bases; nucleotides outside the gene matches: 9. The CDR3 loop spans 15 amino acids. Germline lookup yields CDR1 LGHNA and CDR2 YSLEER.

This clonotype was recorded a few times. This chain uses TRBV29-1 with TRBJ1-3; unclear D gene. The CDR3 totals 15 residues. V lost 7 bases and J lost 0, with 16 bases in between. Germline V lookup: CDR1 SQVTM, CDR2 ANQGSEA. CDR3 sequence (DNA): TGCAGCGCCGGGCCACAGACCGGCTCTGGAAACACCATATATTTT. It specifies CSAGPQTGSGNTIYF. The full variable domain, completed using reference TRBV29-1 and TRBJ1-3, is SAVISQKPSRDICQRGTSLTIQCQVDSQVTMMFWYRQQPGQSLTLIATANQGSEATYESGFVIDKFPISRPNLTFSTLTVSNMSPEDSSIYLCSAGPQTGSGNTIYFGEGSWLTVV.

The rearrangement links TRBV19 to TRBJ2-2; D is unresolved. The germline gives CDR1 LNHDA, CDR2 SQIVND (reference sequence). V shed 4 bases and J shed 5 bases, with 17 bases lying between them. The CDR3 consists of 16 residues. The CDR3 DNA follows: TGTGCCAGTAGTAGACCCCGGGCCTCCCTTACCGGGGAGCTGTTTTTT. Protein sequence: CASSRPRASLTGELFF.

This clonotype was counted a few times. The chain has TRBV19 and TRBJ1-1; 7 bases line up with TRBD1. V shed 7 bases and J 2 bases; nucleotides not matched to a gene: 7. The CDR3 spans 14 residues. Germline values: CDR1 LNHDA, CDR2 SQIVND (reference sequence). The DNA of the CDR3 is TGTGCCAGTATCGAAAGACAGGGAAACACTGAAGCTTTCTTT. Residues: CASIERQGNTEAFF.

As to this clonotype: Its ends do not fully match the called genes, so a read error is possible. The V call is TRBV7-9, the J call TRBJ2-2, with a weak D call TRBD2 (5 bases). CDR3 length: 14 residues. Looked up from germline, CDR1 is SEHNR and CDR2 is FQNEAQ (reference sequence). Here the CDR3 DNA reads TGCGCCAGCAGCCAAGTTCGAGGGTCCGGGGAGCTGTTTTTT. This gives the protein CASSQVRGSGELFF.

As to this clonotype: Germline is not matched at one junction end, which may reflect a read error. This CDR3 is CASSQEFGDIKTQYF. CDR3 bases: TGCGCCAGCAGCCAAGAATTTGGTGACATAAAGACCCAGTACTTC. This rearrangement joins TRBV3-1 to TRBJ2-5; no clear D. Looked up from germline, CDR1 is LGHDT and CDR2 is YNNKEL (reference sequence). The length of the CDR3 is 15 residues.

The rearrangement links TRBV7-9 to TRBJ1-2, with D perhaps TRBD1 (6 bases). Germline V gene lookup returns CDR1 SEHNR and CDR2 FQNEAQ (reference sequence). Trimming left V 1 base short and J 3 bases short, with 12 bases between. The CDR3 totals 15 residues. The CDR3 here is CASSLGSGGDYGYTF. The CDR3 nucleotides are TGTGCCAGCAGCTTAGGTAGCGGGGGCGACTATGGCTACACCTTC.

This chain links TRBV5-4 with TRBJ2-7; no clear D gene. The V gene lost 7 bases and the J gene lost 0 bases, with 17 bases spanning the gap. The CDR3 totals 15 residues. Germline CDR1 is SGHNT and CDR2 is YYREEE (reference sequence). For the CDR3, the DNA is TGTGCCAGCTCACCACCCGATAGACCCTCCTACGAGCAGTACTTC. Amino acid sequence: CASSPPDRPSYEQYF.

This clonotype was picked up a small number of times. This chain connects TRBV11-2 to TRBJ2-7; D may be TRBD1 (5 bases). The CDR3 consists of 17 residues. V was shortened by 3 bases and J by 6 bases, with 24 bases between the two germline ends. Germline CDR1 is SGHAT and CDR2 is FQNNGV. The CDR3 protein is CASSLDLGAPTTGEQYF. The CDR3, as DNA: TGTGCCAGCAGCTTGGATCTAGGGGCACCCACGACCGGCGAGCAGTACTTC.

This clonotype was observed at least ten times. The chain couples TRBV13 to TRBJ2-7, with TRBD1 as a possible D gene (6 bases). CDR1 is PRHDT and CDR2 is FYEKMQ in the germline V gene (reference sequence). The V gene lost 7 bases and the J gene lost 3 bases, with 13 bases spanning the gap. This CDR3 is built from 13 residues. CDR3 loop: CASTKGDGYEQYF. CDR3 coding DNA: TGTGCCAGCACCAAGGGGGACGGCTACGAGCAGTACTTC.

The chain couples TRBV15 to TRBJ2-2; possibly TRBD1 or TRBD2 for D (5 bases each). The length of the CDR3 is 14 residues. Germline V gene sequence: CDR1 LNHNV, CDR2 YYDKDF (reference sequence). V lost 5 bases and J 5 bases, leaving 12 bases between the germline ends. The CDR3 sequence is CATSPGTLTGELFF. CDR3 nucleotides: TGTGCCACCAGCCCCGGGACCCTAACCGGGGAGCTGTTTTTT.